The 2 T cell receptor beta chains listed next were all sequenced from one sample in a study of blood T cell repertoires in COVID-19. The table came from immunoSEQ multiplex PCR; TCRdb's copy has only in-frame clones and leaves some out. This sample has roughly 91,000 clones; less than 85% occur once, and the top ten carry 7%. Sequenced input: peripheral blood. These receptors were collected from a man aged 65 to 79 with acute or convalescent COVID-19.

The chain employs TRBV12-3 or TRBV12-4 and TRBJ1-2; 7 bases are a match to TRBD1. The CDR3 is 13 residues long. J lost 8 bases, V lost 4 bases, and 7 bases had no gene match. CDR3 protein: CASSSGQWDGYTF. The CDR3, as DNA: TGTGCCAGCAGTTCGGGACAGTGGGACGGCTACACCTTC.

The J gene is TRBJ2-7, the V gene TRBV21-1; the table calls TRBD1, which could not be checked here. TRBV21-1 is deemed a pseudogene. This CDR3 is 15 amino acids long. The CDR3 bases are TGTGCCAGCAGCGATGAGCTACAGGGGGAATACGAGCAGTACGTC. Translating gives CASSDELQGEYEQYV.